One sample yielded the 27 T cell receptor beta chains listed below, sequenced in a study of OX40 agonist ivuxolimab in advanced cancers. The protocol was immunoSEQ multiplex PCR, while the TCRdb copy is restricted to in-frame clones and leaves out a portion. This sample yields over 70,000 clones, of which roughly nine tenths are seen a single time; around 0.19% belongs to the top ten. The source was CD4+ or CD8+ T cells sorted from blood, collected in a trial of the OX40 agonist ivuxolimab. These receptors originate from an adult with an advanced solid tumor such as melanoma, head and neck, liver or kidney cancer.

The chain employs TRBV11-2 and TRBJ2-1; 7 bases match TRBD2. CDR1 and CDR2 (germline): SGHAT, FQNNGV. After removal of 3 bases from V and 4 bases from J, the junction contained 3 bases not matched to a gene. The CDR3 consists of 14 residues. The CDR3 nucleotides read TGTGCCAGCAGCTTCGCGGGAGCGTACAATGAGCAGTTCTTC. Encoded protein: CASSFAGAYNEQFF.

The V gene is TRBV19, the J gene TRBJ1-6; D is unresolved. The CDR3 length is 16 residues. Germline V gene sequence: CDR1 LNHDA, CDR2 SQIVND (reference sequence). Trimming removed 7 bases from V and 0 bases from J, with 13 bases in between. The CDR3, as DNA: TGTGCCAGTAAAAAGAAAACGAGCTCCTATAATTCACCCCTCCACTTT. This codes for CASKKKTSSYNSPLHF.

The V and J genes are TRBV4-3 and TRBJ2-3; 8 positions match TRBD2. V lost 3 bases and J lost 5; bases outside the gene matches: 13. CDR3 length: 17 amino acids. Germline CDR1 and CDR2: LGHNA and YSLEER. The DNA of the CDR3 is TGCGCCAGCAGCCACCTCGCTAGCGGGCCTGACGGAGATACGCAGTATTTT. Its translation is CASSHLASGPDGDTQYF.

The rearrangement links TRBV6-1 to TRBJ2-1; 8 nucleotides match TRBD1. V gave up 6 bases and J gave up 8 bases; unmatched junction bases: 6. The V gene's germline CDR1 is MNHNS and CDR2 SASEGT. This CDR3 contains 13 residues. CDR3 residues: CASRIGQGDEQFF. CDR3 coding DNA: TGTGCCAGCAGGATCGGACAGGGCGATGAGCAGTTCTTC.

The chain employs TRBV5-5 and TRBJ2-7, with TRBD2 matching 9 bases. J was trimmed by 8 bases and V by 2 bases; bases with no gene match: 11. This CDR3 contains 15 residues. Germline lookup yields CDR1 SGHKS and CDR2 YYEKEE (reference sequence). The CDR3 DNA follows: TGTGCCAGCAGCTTTGGCGGTAGCGGGAGTCAGAAGCAGTACTTC. Translating it yields CASSFGGSGSQKQYF.

The CDR3 nucleotides are TGTGCCAGCAGCTTAGCGCGGGGGCGCGGGGCAGATACGCAGTATTTT. Protein sequence: CASSLARGRGADTQYF. V gene TRBV7-9 combines with J gene TRBJ2-3; tentatively, D is TRBD2 (7 bases). Germline loops: CDR1 SEHNR, CDR2 FQNEAQ (reference sequence). V was trimmed by 0 bases and J by 4 bases, leaving 14 bases between them. This CDR3 region has 16 residues.

This chain links TRBV5-1 with TRBJ2-5, with TRBD2 identical over 8 bases. The junction had 6 bases not matched to a gene; V was cut back by 0 bases and J by 5 bases. The germline gives CDR1 SGHRS, CDR2 YFSETQ. This CDR3 region has 15 residues. CDR3 in amino acids: CASSLAGGGEETQYF. The CDR3 DNA follows: TGCGCCAGCAGCTTGGCCGGGGGGGGCGAGGAGACCCAGTACTTC. Full variable domain (rest looked up from reference TRBV5-1 and TRBJ2-5): KAGVTQTPRYLIKTRGQQVTLSCSPISGHRSVSWYQQTPGQGLQFLFEYFSETQRNKGNFPGRFSGRQFSNSRSEMNVSTLELGDSALYLCASSLAGGGEETQYFGPGTRLLVL.

The gene calls are TRBV19 and TRBJ2-1; D is unresolved. Trimming cost V 0 bases and J 0 bases, with 6 bases left between them. The CDR3 is 15 amino acids. CDR1 is LNHDA and CDR2 is SQIVND in the germline V gene (reference sequence). The CDR3 DNA reads as TGTGCCAGTAGTATAGAGACGAGCTCCTACAATGAGCAGTTCTTC. It specifies CASSIETSSYNEQFF.

The genes are TRBV12-2 and TRBJ1-4; the DNA was not used to check the table's D call, TRBD1. TRBV12-2 is shown as a pseudogene. This CDR3 is 21 amino acids long. This CDR3 reads CASRLAQVMGQGIATNEKLFF. Written as DNA, the CDR3 is TGTGCAAGTCGCTTAGCGCAAGTGATGGGACAGGGGATTGCTACTAATGAAAAACTGTTTTTT.

The genes are TRBV7-9 and TRBJ2-2, with a possible D match to TRBD2 (5 bases). The CDR3 is made up of 17 amino acids. Germline V gene data show CDR1 as SEHNR and CDR2 as FQNEAQ (reference sequence). The V end lost 1 base, the J end lost 5 bases, and 17 bases lay between the germline ends. The CDR3 DNA sequence: TGTGCCAGCAGCTTAGGTTCGGGGTTTGGCGGGACCGGGGAGCTGTTTTTT. Protein sequence: CASSLGSGFGGTGELFF.

The rearrangement joins TRBV19 to TRBJ2-1; 8 nucleotides line up with TRBD1. The CDR3 is made up of 13 amino acids. V shed 6 bases and J 4 bases; nucleotides not matched to a gene: 2. The germline gives CDR1 LNHDA, CDR2 SQIVND (reference sequence). In DNA, the CDR3 is TGTGCCAGTAGAGGACAGGGTTACAATGAGCAGTTCTTC. Amino acid sequence: CASRGQGYNEQFF.

The CDR3: CASSPGLVHNEQFF. As DNA, the CDR3 is TGCGCCAGCAGCCCTGGACTAGTCCACAATGAGCAGTTCTTC. The chain links TRBV5-1 to TRBJ2-1; 7 bases align to TRBD2. CDR1 SGHRS and CDR2 YFSETQ come from the germline V gene. V trimming: 4 bases; J trimming: 5 bases; junction bases outside the gene matches: 6. This CDR3 region has 14 residues.

The rearrangement links TRBV2 to TRBJ2-3; D is unresolved. There are 14 residues in the CDR3. Germline assignment: CDR1 SNHLY and CDR2 FYNNEI. The germline V and J ends were trimmed by 5 bases and 0 bases, with 9 bases remaining between them. The CDR3 loop reads CASSLSRSTDTQYF. The CDR3 nucleotides are TGTGCCAGCAGTCTTAGCCGAAGCACAGATACGCAGTATTTT.

The CDR3 protein is CASSQVRERVGELFF. CDR3 DNA sequence: TGTGCCAGCAGCCAAGTTCGGGAGCGGGTCGGGGAGCTGTTTTTT. This chain links TRBV14 with TRBJ2-2; maybe TRBD2 (6 bases). Germline CDR1 reads SGHDN; CDR2 reads FVKESK. Trimming took 1 base from V and 7 from J, leaving 13 bases between them. The CDR3 runs 15 residues.

The chain uses TRBV19 and TRBJ1-4; D remains unclear. Germline loops: CDR1 LNHDA, CDR2 SQIVND (reference sequence). The CDR3 runs to 14 residues. V shed 3 bases and J shed 0 bases, with 5 bases lying between them. CDR3 sequence (DNA): TGTGCCAGTAGTATGCAGACAACTAATGAAAAACTGTTTTTT. Protein: CASSMQTTNEKLFF.

The chain is built from TRBV4-1 and TRBJ2-3; D remains unclear. Germline CDR1 reads MGHRA; CDR2 reads YSYEKL. The CDR3 extends over 15 amino acids. V was shortened by 5 bases and J by 6 bases, with 18 bases between the two germline ends. Here the CDR3 reads CASSDGSVAADTQYF. For the CDR3, the DNA is TGCGCCAGCAGCGATGGATCCGTTGCAGCCGATACGCAGTATTTT.

This clone has a single count. The chain joins TRBV4-3 to TRBJ2-6; 8 nucleotides align to TRBD2. Germline-derived CDR1 and CDR2 are LGHNA and YSLEER. The CDR3 extends over 20 amino acids. The V and J ends lost 2 bases and 0 bases, in that order; junction bases with no gene match: 12. This CDR3 is CASSQRGPSGLVSGANVLTF. Written as DNA, the CDR3 is TGCGCCAGCAGCCAAAGAGGGCCTAGCGGGCTTGTCTCTGGGGCCAACGTCCTGACTTTC.

The rearrangement uses TRBV11-1 and TRBJ2-5, with 8 bases fitting TRBD1. The CDR3 runs to 14 residues. Per germline, CDR1 SGHAT and CDR2 FQDESV (reference sequence). The J segment lost 5 bases and the V segment lost 3 bases, leaving 5 bases of the junction unmatched. The CDR3 loop reads CASSLDRDGETQYF. The CDR3, as DNA: TGTGCCAGCAGCTTGGACAGGGATGGGGAGACCCAGTACTTC.

The chain combines TRBV29-1 with TRBJ2-1; D may correspond to TRBD1 or TRBD2 (5 bases each). V was clipped by 4 bases and J by 8 bases, with 15 bases between them. This CDR3 has 13 amino acids. Germline CDR1 and CDR2: SQVTM and ANQGSEA. The CDR3 DNA follows: TGCAGCGTTGGGGGCTTAAGGGGAGATGAGCAGTTCTTC. Translated: CSVGGLRGDEQFF.

The rearrangement links TRBV11-2 to TRBJ2-7; D is perhaps TRBD1 or TRBD2 (6 bases each). Germline assignment: CDR1 SGHAT and CDR2 FQNNGV. V was cut by 5 bases and J by 3 bases, with 23 bases left in between. The CDR3 has 17 residues. The CDR3 DNA sequence: TGTGCCAGCAGCCGACGGACTACAGGGAATTGGTTCTACGAGCAGTACGTC. It specifies CASSRRTTGNWFYEQYV.

This clone was found a few times. In DNA form, the CDR3 reads TGCGCCAGCAGCCCAAGGGCCTTGAACACTGAAGCTTTCTTT. This encodes CASSPRALNTEAFF. This chain uses TRBV4-3 with TRBJ1-1; no clear D. The ends were cut back, 4 bases at V and 0 bases at J, with 9 bases in the middle. This CDR3 contains 14 residues. CDR1 LGHNA and CDR2 YSLEER come from the germline V gene.

V and J are TRBV6-6 and TRBJ1-4; the D gene is possibly TRBD1 (5 bases). V lost 2 bases and J 2 bases, leaving 12 bases between the germline ends. The CDR3 has 16 amino acids. From germline, CDR1 is MNHNY and CDR2 SVGAGI (reference sequence). The CDR3 DNA follows: TGTGCCAGCAGTTACGATTCGGGGGGGACTAATGAAAAACTGTTTTTT. Encoded protein: CASSYDSGGTNEKLFF.

The chain employs TRBV19 and TRBJ1-1, with a weak D call TRBD1 (6 bases). Trimming pared 5 bases from V and 3 bases from J, leaving 16 bases between. The CDR3 loop spans 15 amino acids. Per germline, CDR1 LNHDA and CDR2 SQIVND (reference sequence). Written as DNA, the CDR3 is TGTGCCAGTAGTGGAGTACAGGGTAAGGACACTGAAGCTTTCTTT. Translation: CASSGVQGKDTEAFF.

This chain links TRBV7-2 with TRBJ2-2, with D perhaps TRBD2 (7 bases). This CDR3 has 16 amino acids. The V gene lost 2 bases and the J gene lost 1 base, with 11 bases spanning the gap. Germline CDR1 is SGHTA and CDR2 is FQGNSA. As DNA, the CDR3 is TGTGCCAGCAGCTTACAGGGGAGGGGGAACACCGGGGAGCTGTTTTTT. Protein product: CASSLQGRGNTGELFF.

In this sample, this clone turned up once. This chain links TRBV7-6 with TRBJ1-5; D gene ambiguous. Trimming cost V 8 bases and J 4 bases, with 9 bases left between them. CDR1 is SGHVS and CDR2 is FNYEAQ in the germline V gene. CDR3 size: 12 residues. Here the CDR3 DNA reads TGTGCCAGCCCCGGGATAAATCAGCCCCAGCATTTT. Encoded protein: CASPGINQPQHF.

This clone was counted between two and nine times. The chain is built from TRBV7-2 and TRBJ1-1, with unresolved D. CDR1 is SGHTA, CDR2 FQGNSA, per germline. Trimming shortened V by 4 bases and J by 0 bases, and 12 bases separated the two germline ends. This CDR3 spans 15 amino acids. CDR3 sequence (DNA): TGTGCCAGCAGCTCCCAGTCTCTTATGAACACTGAAGCTTTCTTT. Translation gives CASSSQSLMNTEAFF.

The chain is built from TRBV5-1 and TRBJ2-3; D not certain. Germline V CDR1 and CDR2: SGHRS, YFSETQ. The CDR3 spans 12 residues. Trimming removed 0 bases at V and 4 bases at J, with 3 bases between. The CDR3 spells CASSLESDTQYF. CDR3 in DNA: TGCGCCAGCAGCTTGGAGTCAGATACGCAGTATTTT. Variable domain in full (rest from reference TRBV5-1 and TRBJ2-3): KAGVTQTPRYLIKTRGQQVTLSCSPISGHRSVSWYQQTPGQGLQFLFEYFSETQRNKGNFPGRFSGRQFSNSRSEMNVSTLELGDSALYLCASSLESDTQYFGPGTRLTVL.